The sequence of this TCR beta chain was determined in a study of T cells in Graves' hyperthyroidism and ophthalmopathy. Across the whole study: Before treatment of any kind, peripheral blood was taken at initial diagnosis.

Overall study findings and caveats: Model predictions of ophthalmopathy came a median 6.5 months before onset.

There are 13 residues in the CDR3. Germline CDR1 is DFQATT and CDR2 is SNEGSKA (reference sequence). Amplified regions were TCR beta CDR3 sequences from RNA transcripts. HTBI primers drove first-round RT-PCR of the TCR CDR3. Via MiXCR, TCRdb re-called the multiplex PCR reads, giving one row per CDR3 protein. The sample lists some 490,000 distinct CDR3 sequences; approximately 23% were seen once. For this clonotype: No antigen is known for it. One end of the junction varies from germline; a read error may be responsible.

This chain connects TRBV20-1 to TRBJ2-7; D is possibly TRBD2 (6 bases). Sequenced: blood. The sequence was obtained from a woman in her seventies with Graves' ophthalmopathy. CDR3 sequence reads: CRARDSSSYEQYF. In DNA form, the CDR3 reads TGCAGGGCTAGGGACTCGTCCTCCTACGAGCAGTACTTC.